The 7 T cell receptor beta chains below all came from one sample that was sequenced in a study of blood T cell repertoires in COVID-19. This table comes from immunoSEQ multiplex PCR, and its TCRdb copy is limited to in-frame clones, with some not included. The table lists fewer than 35,000 clones, approximately 82% of them singletons. The sequenced material came from peripheral blood. These receptors were obtained from a human donor in a cohort sampled during active COVID-19.

The rearrangement links TRBV6-4 to TRBJ1-4; perhaps TRBD1 as D (5 bases). Trimming took 0 bases from V and 7 from J, leaving 15 bases between them. The CDR3 is 16 residues long. CDR1 and CDR2 from the germline V gene are MRHNA and SNTAGT. Written as DNA, the CDR3 is TGTGCCAGCAGTGACTCAGGCGACGGGGGAATTGAAAAACTGTTTTTT. This codes for CASSDSGDGGIEKLFF.

This clone was observed a single time. The rearrangement links TRBV7-6 to TRBJ2-2, with D possibly TRBD2 on 6 matching bases. The CDR3 spans 14 residues. Per the germline V gene, CDR1 is SGHVS and CDR2 is FNYEAQ. V shed 1 base and J shed 4 bases, with 7 bases lying between them. CDR3 region: CASSLEGGTGELFF. Written as DNA, the CDR3 is TGTGCCAGCAGCTTAGAGGGAGGCACCGGGGAGCTGTTTTTT.

The chain recombines TRBV5-1 with TRBJ1-2; a possible D gene is TRBD1 (6 bases). The CDR3 totals 12 residues. Trimming took 4 bases from V and 8 from J, leaving 12 bases between them. Germline V lookup: CDR1 SGHRS, CDR2 YFSETQ. CDR3 sequence (DNA): TGCGCCAGCAGCGTCAACAGGGCCGGCTACACCTTC. This codes for CASSVNRAGYTF.

The chain links TRBV7-2 to TRBJ2-3, with 12 bases lining up with TRBD2. V was pared by 1 base and J by 10 bases, with 6 bases of the junction left unmatched. Germline CDR1 SGHTA, CDR2 FQGNSA. The CDR3 extends over 15 amino acids. The CDR3 DNA reads TGTGCCAGCAGCTTAGAACCTAGCGGGGGGGAGGCGCAGTATTTT. Protein: CASSLEPSGGEAQYF.

The rearrangement links TRBV2 to TRBJ1-4, with D possibly being TRBD1 (5 bases). The CDR3 runs 14 residues. Germline V CDR1 and CDR2: SNHLY, FYNNEI. V shed 7 bases and J shed 7 bases, with 16 bases lying between them. The CDR3 reads CASKRGGASEKLFF. CDR3 in DNA: TGTGCCAGCAAGCGGGGTGGGGCGAGTGAAAAACTGTTTTTT. The whole variable domain, filled in from reference TRBV2 and TRBJ1-4, reads EPEVTQTPSHQVTQMGQEVILRCVPISNHLYFYWYRQILGQKVEFLVSFYNNEISEKSEIFDDQFSVERPDGSNFTLKIRSTKLEDSAMYFCASKRGGASEKLFFGSGTQLSVL.

This clone has a handful of counts. The chain carries TRBV6-6 and TRBJ1-2; unclear D gene. Germline CDR1 reads MNHNY; CDR2 reads SVGAGI (reference sequence). The CDR3 has 14 amino acids. The V end was cut by 5 bases, the J end by 2 bases, with 12 bases between. CDR3 sequence (DNA): TGTGCCAGCAGTCCTCCAGCAGGCAACTATGGCTACACCTTC. Protein sequence: CASSPPAGNYGYTF.

This clone was counted only a few times. This chain uses TRBV19 with TRBJ1-6; D may be TRBD1 (6 bases). V lost 2 bases and J 10 bases, leaving 15 bases between the germline ends. In germline, CDR1 is LNHDA, CDR2 SQIVND (reference sequence). CDR3 length: 15 amino acids. CDR3 sequence reads: CASSIPIQGGSPLHF. CDR3 in DNA: TGTGCCAGTAGTATACCGATACAGGGAGGGTCACCCCTCCACTTT.